The T cell receptor beta chain described here comes from a study of blood T cell repertoires in COVID-19. Turning to the study itself: There were acute and convalescent COVID-19 samples, and they came from the United States, Italy and Spain. T cells, B-cell-depleted T cells, or PBMCs supplied cDNA or gDNA.

In the source study's methods: For nucleated cells, counts were estimated from reference gene primer amplification. Only in-frame clones appear in the TCRdb table, and some are missing; sequencing was by immunoSEQ multiplex PCR. From that table come the V and J calls and clone size; the DNA was used to work out D and trimming. The data contain roughly 200,000 clones, approximately 83% of them singletons. CDR3 length: 17 amino acids. Germline assignment: CDR1 LNHDA and CDR2 SQIVND (reference sequence). The trim removed 6 bases at V and 2 bases at J, leaving 14 bases unmatched. The chain carries TRBV19 and TRBJ2-7, with 9 bases fitting TRBD1. The sequence came from a human donor with active or convalescent COVID-19. The donor label of this sample is uncertain. Material for sequencing was peripheral blood. The CDR3 loop reads CASRSTGTGRRPYEQYF. As DNA, the CDR3 is TGTGCCAGTAGAAGCACCGGGACAGGGAGGAGGCCCTACGAGCAGTACTTC.